The clone carrying this T cell receptor (beta chain) was seen once. The antigen is undetermined. This sample is part of a study of CD8+CD57+ T cells in acquired aplastic anemia. Overall study context: Sorted CD4+ and CD8+ cells yielded around 3.3 ug of DNA on average. As sequenced from healthy donors, CD4+ cells averaged about 10.8 million reads. Study results and limitations: Roughly 27 sequences, all CD8+ CDR3, were shared between patients and controls. With respect to CD8+ Simpson's diversity, patients and controls did not differ significantly.

The study profiled TCR beta VDJ and CDR3 using genomic DNA as template. From the reads, TCRdb called clonotypes with MiXCR, one entry per CDR3 protein. The sample has 95,000 to 120,000 distinct CDR3 sequences, 51% seen once; the top ten hold under 35%. Trimming took 5 bases from V and 9 from J; bases not matched to a gene: 10. CDR3 length equals 15 residues. From germline, CDR1 is SGHAT and CDR2 FQNNGV. The V and J genes are TRBV11-2 and TRBJ2-1; 10 bases agree with TRBD2. The receptor was isolated from a human donor in good health, serving as a control. The sample was sorted CD4+, CD8+, or CD8+CD57+ T cells (not recorded which) from PBMCs. This CDR3 reads CASSRLAGAQGEQFF. CDR3 nucleotide sequence: TGTGCCAGCAGCCGACTAGCGGGCGCCCAGGGTGAGCAGTTCTTC.